The TCR beta chain under discussion was sequenced for a study of blood T cell repertoires in COVID-19. Study context: Acute and convalescent COVID-19 specimens originated in the United States, Italy and Spain. In each case, the material was cDNA or gDNA derived from T cells, B-cell-depleted T cells, or PBMCs.

Germline V gene sequence: CDR1 MNHEY, CDR2 SVGAGI. CDR3 size: 13 residues. V lost 6 bases, J lost 2 bases, and 10 bases lay in between. In this sample, this clone turned up once. As handled by the study authors: Reference gene primer amplification in the assay estimated nucleated cell counts. TCRdb's copy holds only in-frame clones and misses some; the assay was immunoSEQ multiplex PCR. The V and J calls and the clone size are those of that table, but D and trimming were determined from the DNA. The top ten hold about 4% of the sample, which has roughly 260,000 clones, just under 90% seen once. The source of this sequence is a woman in her 40s with acute or convalescent COVID-19. The chain couples TRBV6-5 to TRBJ1-1; D is uncertain. Sequenced sample: peripheral blood. The CDR3 spells CASRADGNTEAFF. DNA of the CDR3: TGTGCCAGCAGAGCCGATGGTAACACTGAAGCTTTCTTT.